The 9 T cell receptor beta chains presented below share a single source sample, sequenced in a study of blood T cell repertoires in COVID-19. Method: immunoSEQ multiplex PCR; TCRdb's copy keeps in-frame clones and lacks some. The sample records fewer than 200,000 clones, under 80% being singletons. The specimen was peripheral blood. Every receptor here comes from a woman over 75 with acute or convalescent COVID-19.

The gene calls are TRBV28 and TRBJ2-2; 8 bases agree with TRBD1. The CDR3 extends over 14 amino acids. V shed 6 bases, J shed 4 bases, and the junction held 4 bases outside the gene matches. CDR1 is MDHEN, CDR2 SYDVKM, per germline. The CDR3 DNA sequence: TGTGCCAGCAGGCTGACAGGGGCCACCGGGGAGCTGTTTTTT. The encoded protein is CASRLTGATGELFF.

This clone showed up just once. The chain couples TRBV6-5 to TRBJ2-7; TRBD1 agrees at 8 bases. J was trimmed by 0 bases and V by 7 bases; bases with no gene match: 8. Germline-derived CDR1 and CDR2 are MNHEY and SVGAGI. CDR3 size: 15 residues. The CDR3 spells CASTPGQGSSYEQYF. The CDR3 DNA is TGTGCCAGCACTCCCGGACAGGGCAGCTCCTACGAGCAGTACTTC.

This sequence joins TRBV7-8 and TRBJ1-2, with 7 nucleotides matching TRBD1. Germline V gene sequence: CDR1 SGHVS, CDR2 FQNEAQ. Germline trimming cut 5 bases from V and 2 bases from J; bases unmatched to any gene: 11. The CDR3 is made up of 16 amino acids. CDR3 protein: CASSPLRTGGNYGYTF. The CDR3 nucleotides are TGTGCCAGCAGCCCTCTAAGGACAGGAGGCAACTATGGCTACACCTTC.

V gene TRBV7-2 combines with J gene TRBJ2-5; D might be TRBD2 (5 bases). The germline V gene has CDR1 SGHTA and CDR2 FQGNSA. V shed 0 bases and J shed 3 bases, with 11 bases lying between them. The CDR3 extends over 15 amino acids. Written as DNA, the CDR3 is TGTGCCAGCAGCTTAGCGCTTCTAGCCAAAGAGACCCAGTACTTC. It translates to CASSLALLAKETQYF.

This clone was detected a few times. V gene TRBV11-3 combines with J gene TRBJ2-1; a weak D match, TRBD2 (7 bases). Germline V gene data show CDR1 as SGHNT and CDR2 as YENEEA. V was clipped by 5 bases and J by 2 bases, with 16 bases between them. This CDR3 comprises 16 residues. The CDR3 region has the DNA TGTGCCAGCAGCCTAACCCCGCGGGGGCCCTACAATGAGCAGTTCTTC. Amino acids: CASSLTPRGPYNEQFF.

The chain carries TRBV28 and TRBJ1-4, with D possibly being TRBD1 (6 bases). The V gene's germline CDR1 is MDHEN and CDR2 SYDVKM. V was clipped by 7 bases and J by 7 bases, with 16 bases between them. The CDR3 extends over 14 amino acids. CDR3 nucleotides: TGTGCCAGCAACACCGGACAGTTAGGTGAAAAACTGTTTTTT. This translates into CASNTGQLGEKLFF.

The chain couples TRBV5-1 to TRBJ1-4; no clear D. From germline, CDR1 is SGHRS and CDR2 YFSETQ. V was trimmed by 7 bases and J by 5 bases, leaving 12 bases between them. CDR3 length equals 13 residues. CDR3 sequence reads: CASGGAENEKLFF. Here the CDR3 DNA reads TGCGCCAGCGGAGGTGCAGAAAATGAAAAACTGTTTTTT. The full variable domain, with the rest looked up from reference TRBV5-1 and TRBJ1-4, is KAGVTQTPRYLIKTRGQQVTLSCSPISGHRSVSWYQQTPGQGLQFLFEYFSETQRNKGNFPGRFSGRQFSNSRSEMNVSTLELGDSALYLCASGGAENEKLFFGSGTQLSVL.

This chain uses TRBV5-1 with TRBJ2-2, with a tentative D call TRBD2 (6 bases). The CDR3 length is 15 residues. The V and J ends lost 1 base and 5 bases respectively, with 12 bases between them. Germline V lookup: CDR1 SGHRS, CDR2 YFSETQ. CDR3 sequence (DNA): TGCGCCAGCAGCTTGACTACCGGAGGGACCGGGGAGCTGTTTTTT. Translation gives CASSLTTGGTGELFF.

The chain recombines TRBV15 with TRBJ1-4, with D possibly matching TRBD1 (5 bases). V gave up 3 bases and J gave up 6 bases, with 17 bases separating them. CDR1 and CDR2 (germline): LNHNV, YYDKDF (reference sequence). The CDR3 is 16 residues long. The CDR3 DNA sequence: TGTGCCACCAGCAGGGGTAGCGGGGCCGGGGATGAAAAACTGTTTTTT. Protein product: CATSRGSGAGDEKLFF.